The clone carrying this TCR beta chain was counted a few times. What it binds is unknown. TCRdb used MiXCR to reprocess the 5' RACE reads, holding one entry per CDR3 protein. Here the sample spans roughly 500,000 distinct CDR3 sequences, 22% being singletons. The germline V and J ends were trimmed by 4 bases and 7 bases, with 8 bases remaining between them. CDR1 ENHRY and CDR2 SYGVKD come from the germline V gene. This CDR3 is built from 12 residues. The data are from a study of identical twins. The study's findings and limits: Modelling underestimated the level of out-of-frame TCR alpha sharing observed in monozygotic twins.

This sample also appeared in a second study, on T cells expressing NK-cell markers. This second study says: Researchers got TCR beta repertoires out of sorted CD3+CD56+NKG2C+, CD3+CD56+NKG2C- and CD3+CD56-NKG2C+ T cells. For about six donors, the dominant NKG2C+ clonotypes made up about 1.0-7.5% of their CD8+ T cells.

This sequence originates from a young woman in good health. The chain links TRBV10-3 to TRBJ2-4, with a possible D match to TRBD2 (6 bases). Sequences were obtained from CD4+ T cells sorted from blood. The DNA of the CDR3 is TGTGCCATCAGTGTGGAGGGGAACATTCAGTACTTC. This codes for CAISVEGNIQYF.